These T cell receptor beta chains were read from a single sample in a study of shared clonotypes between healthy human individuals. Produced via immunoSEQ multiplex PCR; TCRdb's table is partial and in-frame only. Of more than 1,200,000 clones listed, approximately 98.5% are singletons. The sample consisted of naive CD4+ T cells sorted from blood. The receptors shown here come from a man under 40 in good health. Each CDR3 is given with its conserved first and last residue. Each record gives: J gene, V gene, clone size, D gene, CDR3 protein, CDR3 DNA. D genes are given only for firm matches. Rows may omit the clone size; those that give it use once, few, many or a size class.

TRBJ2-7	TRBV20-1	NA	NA	CSGRSSYEQYF	TGCAGTGGACGTTCTAGCTACGAGCAGTACTTC
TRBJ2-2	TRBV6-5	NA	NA	CASRIQGGIGELFF	TGTGCCAGCAGGATACAGGGAGGAATCGGGGAGCTGTTTTTT
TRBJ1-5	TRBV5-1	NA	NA	CASSERGGGNQPQHF	TGCGCCAGCAGCGAGCGGGGGGGTGGCAATCAGCCCCAGCATTTT
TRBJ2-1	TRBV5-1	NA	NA	CASSLDLIGEQFF	TGCGCCAGCAGCTTGGATCTTATCGGTGAGCAGTTCTTC
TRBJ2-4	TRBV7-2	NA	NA	CASRPMLAKNIQYF	TGTGCCAGCAGACCAATGCTAGCCAAAAACATTCAGTACTTC
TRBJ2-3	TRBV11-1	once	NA	CASSFGPGLVGTDTQYF	TGTGCCAGCAGCTTCGGCCCGGGCCTGGTGGGTACAGATACGCAGTATTTT
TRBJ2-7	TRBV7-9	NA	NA	CASSSLGRTYEQYF	TGTGCCAGCAGCTCCCTGGGGAGAACCTACGAGCAGTACTTC
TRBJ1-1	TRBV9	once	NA	CASGGRVTEAFF	TGTGCCAGCGGGGGGAGGGTCACTGAAGCTTTCTTT
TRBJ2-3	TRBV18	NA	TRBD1	CASSPKDRGDTDTQYF	TGTGCCAGCTCACCAAAGGACAGGGGAGACACAGATACGCAGTATTTT
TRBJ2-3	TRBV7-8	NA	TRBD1	CASSHLRGQGATDTQYF	TGTGCCAGCAGCCACCTACGGGGACAGGGGGCTACAGATACGCAGTATTTT
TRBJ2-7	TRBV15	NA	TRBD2	CATSKEGRLAGGREQYF	TGTGCCACCAGCAAAGAGGGGAGACTAGCGGGAGGGCGCGAGCAGTACTTC
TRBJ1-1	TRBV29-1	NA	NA	CSVGAIEAFF	TGCAGCGTTGGGGCGATAGAAGCTTTCTTT
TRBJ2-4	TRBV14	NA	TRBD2	CASSQVVGGPKNIQYF	TGTGCCAGCAGCCAAGTCGTGGGAGGGCCCAAAAACATTCAGTACTTC
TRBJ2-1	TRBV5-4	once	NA	CASSTPGRAEQFF	TGTGCCAGCAGCACCCCCGGACGGGCAGAGCAGTTCTTC
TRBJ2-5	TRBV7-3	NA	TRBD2	CASSPTTSGSGPQYF	TGTGCCAGCAGCCCGACAACTAGCGGGAGTGGTCCCCAGTACTTC
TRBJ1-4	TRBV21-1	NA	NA	CASSLGPF	TGTGCCAGCAGCTTGGGTCCTTTT
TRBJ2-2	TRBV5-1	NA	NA	CASRTGTLHTGELFF	TGCGCCAGCAGGACCGGGACTCTGCACACCGGGGAGCTGTTTTTT
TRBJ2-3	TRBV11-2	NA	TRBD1	CASSLAGQGPDTQYF	TGTGCCAGCAGCTTAGCGGGACAGGGCCCAGATACGCAGTATTTT
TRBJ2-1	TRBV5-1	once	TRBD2	CASSSGLASNEQFF	TGCGCCAGCAGCTCAGGACTAGCGTCGAATGAGCAGTTCTTC
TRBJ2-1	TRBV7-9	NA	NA	CASSLGRHNEQFF	TGTGCCAGCAGCTTAGGGAGACACAATGAGCAGTTCTTC
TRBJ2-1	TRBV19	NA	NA	CASSGTYNEQFF	TGTGCCAGTAGCGGGACCTACAATGAGCAGTTCTTC
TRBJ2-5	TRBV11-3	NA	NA	CASGKEGGAQETQYF	TGTGCCAGCGGTAAAGAGGGGGGAGCCCAAGAGACCCAGTACTTC
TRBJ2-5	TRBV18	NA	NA	CASSPGVAQETQYF	TGTGCCAGCTCACCGGGGGTAGCCCAAGAGACCCAGTACTTC
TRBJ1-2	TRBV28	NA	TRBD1	CASSSGGWGYTF	TGTGCCAGCAGTTCAGGGGGCTGGGGCTACACCTTC
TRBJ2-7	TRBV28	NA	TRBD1	CASSLGTADLYEQYF	TGTGCCAGCAGTTTGGGGACAGCCGATCTCTACGAGCAGTACTTC
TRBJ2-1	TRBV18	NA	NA	CASSLQSKGRLWVF	TGTGCCAGCTCTCTTCAGTCCAAGGGGCGTCTGTGGGTCTTC
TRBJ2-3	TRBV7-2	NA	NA	CASSLRGAGPSTDTQYF	TGTGCCAGCAGCTTACGAGGGGCAGGGCCTAGCACAGATACGCAGTATTTT
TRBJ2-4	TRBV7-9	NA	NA	CASSVEGDIQYF	TGTGCCAGCAGCGTAGAGGGTGACATTCAGTACTTC
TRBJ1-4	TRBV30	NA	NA	CAWSRTSRAFGEKLFF	TGTGCCTGGAGTCGAACATCTAGGGCTTTTGGTGAAAAACTGTTTTTT
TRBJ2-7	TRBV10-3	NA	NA	CAISELQYEQYF	TGTGCCATCAGTGAGTTACAATACGAGCAGTACTTC
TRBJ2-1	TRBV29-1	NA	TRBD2	CSVVASGRVEQFF	TGCAGCGTTGTGGCTAGCGGGAGGGTTGAGCAGTTCTTC
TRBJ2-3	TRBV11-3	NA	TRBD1	CASNSLVQGYTDTQYF	TGTGCCAGCAACTCTCTGGTACAGGGGTACACAGATACGCAGTATTTT
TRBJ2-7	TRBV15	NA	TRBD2	CASSGRASYEQYF	TGTGCCTCGAGCGGGAGGGCGTCCTACGAGCAGTACTTC
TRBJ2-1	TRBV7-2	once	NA	CASSLADYPLEQFF	TGTGCCAGCAGCTTAGCCGACTATCCTCTTGAGCAGTTCTTC
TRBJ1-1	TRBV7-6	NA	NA	CASSPYRIGDTEAFF	TGTGCCAGCAGCCCCTATAGGATAGGGGACACTGAAGCTTTCTTT
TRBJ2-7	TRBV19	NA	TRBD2	CASITTGTKDYEQYF	TGTGCCAGTATCACAACCGGGACTAAGGATTACGAGCAGTACTTC
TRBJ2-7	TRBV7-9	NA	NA	CASSSVSSYEQYF	TGTGCCAGCAGCTCAGTAAGCTCCTACGAGCAGTACTTC
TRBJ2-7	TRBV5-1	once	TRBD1	CASSINRGPFPDEQYF	TGCGCCAGCAGCATCAACAGGGGGCCCTTTCCCGACGAGCAGTACTTC
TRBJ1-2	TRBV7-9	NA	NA	CASSLKGPSNYGYTF	TGTGCCAGCAGCTTGAAAGGGCCGTCTAACTATGGCTACACCTTC
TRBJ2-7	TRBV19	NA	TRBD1	CASSIIAGTGTYEQYF	TGTGCCAGTAGTATCATCGCCGGGACAGGGACCTACGAGCAGTACTTC
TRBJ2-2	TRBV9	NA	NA	CASSVGPFLGELFF	TGTGCCAGCAGCGTAGGTCCATTCCTGGGGGAGCTGTTTTTT
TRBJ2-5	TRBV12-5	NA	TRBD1	CASGLQGATATQYF	TGTGCTAGTGGTTTGCAGGGGGCGACTGCGACCCAGTACTTC
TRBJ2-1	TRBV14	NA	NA	CASSPLGLYNEQFF	TGTGCCAGCAGCCCGTTAGGACTCTACAATGAGCAGTTCTTC
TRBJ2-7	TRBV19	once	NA	CASSGRVSYEQYF	TGTGCCAGTAGTGGGCGGGTATCCTACGAGCAGTACTTC
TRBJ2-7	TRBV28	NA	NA	CASSPPGLRTYEQYF	TGTGCCAGCAGCCCACCGGGGTTACGGACCTACGAGCAGTACTTC
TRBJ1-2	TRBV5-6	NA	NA	CASTPTRSGRSGYTF	TGTGCCAGCACCCCCACGCGATCCGGGCGATCTGGCTACACCTTC
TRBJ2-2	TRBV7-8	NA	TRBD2	CASSAGVGELFF	TGTGCCAGCAGCGCGGGAGTCGGGGAGCTGTTTTTT
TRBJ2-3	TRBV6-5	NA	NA	CASSYGPGAQYF	TGTGCCAGCAGTTACGGCCCCGGTGCGCAGTATTTT
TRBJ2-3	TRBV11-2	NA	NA	CASSLRGPTDTQYF	TGTGCCAGCAGCTTGAGAGGGCCCACAGATACGCAGTATTTT
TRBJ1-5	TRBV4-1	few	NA	CASSPRDTRGQPQHF	TGCGCCAGCAGCCCTCGGGACACGAGAGGCCAGCCCCAGCATTTT
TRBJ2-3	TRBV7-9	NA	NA	CASSLQADTQYF	TGTGCCAGCAGCCTCCAGGCAGATACGCAGTATTTT
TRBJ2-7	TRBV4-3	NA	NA	CASSRLSGGSSYEQYF	TGCGCCAGCAGCCGACTTAGCGGAGGTTCCTCCTACGAGCAGTACTTC
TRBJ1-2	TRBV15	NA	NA	CATSSFSVDGYTF	TGTGCCACCAGCAGTTTTTCGGTGGATGGCTACACCTTC